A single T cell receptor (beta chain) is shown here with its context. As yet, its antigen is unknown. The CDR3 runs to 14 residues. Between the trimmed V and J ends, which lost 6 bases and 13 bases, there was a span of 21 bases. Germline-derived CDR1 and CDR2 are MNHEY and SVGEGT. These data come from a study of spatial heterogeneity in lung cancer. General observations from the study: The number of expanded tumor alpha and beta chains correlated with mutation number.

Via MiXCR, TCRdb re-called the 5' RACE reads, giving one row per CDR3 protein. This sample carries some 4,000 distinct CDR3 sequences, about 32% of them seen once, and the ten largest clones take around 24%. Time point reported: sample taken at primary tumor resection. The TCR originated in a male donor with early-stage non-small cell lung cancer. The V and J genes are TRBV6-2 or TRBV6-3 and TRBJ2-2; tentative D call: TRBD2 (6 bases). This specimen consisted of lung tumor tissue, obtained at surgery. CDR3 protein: CASSRDSRLGWLFF. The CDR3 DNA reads TGTGCCAGCAGCCGGGACTCACGACTGGGCTGGCTGTTTTTT.